A selection of T cell receptor beta chains follows, all from one sample in a study of blood T cell repertoires in COVID-19. Some clones are missing from TCRdb's copy, which holds only in-frame ones; the method was immunoSEQ multiplex PCR. Of hundreds of thousands of clones listed, 86% are singletons. Sequencing used peripheral blood. Receptors were obtained from a woman under 40 with active or convalescent COVID-19. The CDR3 runs from the conserved cysteine through the conserved F or W. D genes are given only for firm matches. Clone size appears in some rows only: once, few, many, or a class for an expanded clone.

cdr3_length	d_call	j_call	clone_size	v_call	cdr3_nt	cdr3_aa
14	TRBD1	TRBJ1-1	-	TRBV28	TGTGCCAGCTCAACGGGACAGCCGAACACTGAAGCTTTCTTT	CASSTGQPNTEAFF
15	-	TRBJ1-4	-	TRBV7-9	TGTGCCAGCAGCTCCTCCGACAGGCCGAATGAAAAACTGTTTTTT	CASSSSDRPNEKLFF
11	-	TRBJ1-2	once	TRBV3-1/TRBV3-2	TGTGCCAGCAGCCAAGACTACGGCTACACCTTC	CASSQDYGYTF
15	TRBD1	TRBJ1-1	-	TRBV19	TGTGCCAGTAGTACCCAGGGGGCCGTGAACACTGAAGCTTTCTTT	CASSTQGAVNTEAFF
15	-	TRBJ1-5	-	TRBV10-1	TGCGCCAGCAGTTACCAGGAACCCAGCAATCAGCCCCAGCATTTT	CASSYQEPSNQPQHF
15	-	TRBJ1-1	-	TRBV6-5	TGTGCCAGCAGTTACTTCCCCGTCGGTAACACTGAAGCTTTCTTT	CASSYFPVGNTEAFF
14	-	TRBJ2-7	-	TRBV6-1	TGTGCCAGCAGTGATCCGGGATTGCTCTACGAGCAGTACTTC	CASSDPGLLYEQYF
11	-	TRBJ2-5	-	TRBV12-3/TRBV12-4	TGTGCCAGCAGTTTTCGTGAGACCCAGTACTTC	CASSFRETQYF
16	TRBD1	TRBJ1-3	-	TRBV30	TGTGCCTGGAGGGGCTCGGGACAGACCTCTGGAAACACCATATATTTT	CAWRGSGQTSGNTIYF
15	TRBD1	TRBJ1-2	-	TRBV19	TGTGCCACCCGTCGACAGGGCCAGGGATTCTATGGCTACACCTTC	CATRRQGQGFYGYTF
14	TRBD2	TRBJ2-7	few	TRBV19	TGTGCCAGTAGTATCGGCGGGAGTCGCTACGAGCAGTACTTC	CASSIGGSRYEQYF
13	TRBD1	TRBJ2-5	-	TRBV30	TGTGCCTGGAGAGATCAGGGGGAGAAGACCCAGTACTTC	CAWRDQGEKTQYF
14	-	TRBJ2-5	-	TRBV11-3	TGTGCCAGCAGCCTTCCGGGACTGCAAGAGACCCAGTACTTC	CASSLPGLQETQYF
15	TRBD2	TRBJ2-5	-	TRBV5-1	TGCGCCAGCAGCCTTAGCGGGGGAGGGGTCGAGACCCAGTACTTC	CASSLSGGGVETQYF
16	TRBD1	TRBJ1-2	few	TRBV6-1	TGTGCCAGCAGGGAAAACCGGGACAGGGTTCGCTATGGCTACACCTTC	CASRENRDRVRYGYTF
16	TRBD2	TRBJ2-2	-	TRBV7-2	TGTGCCAGCAGCTCGAGACTAGCGGCGAACACCGGGGAGCTGTTTTTT	CASSSRLAANTGELFF
15	TRBD1	TRBJ1-6	-	TRBV6-5	TGTGCCAGCGCGGGACAGGGCGGTTATAATTCACCCCTCCACTTT	CASAGQGGYNSPLHF
14	TRBD2	TRBJ2-3	-	TRBV2	TGTGCCAGCAGTGAGACAAAAAGCGGGGGCTCATTGAATTTT	CASSETKSGGSLNF
14	-	TRBJ1-6	few	TRBV6-6	TGTGCCAGCAAAGGGGACACCCCTAATTCACCCCTCCACTTT	CASKGDTPNSPLHF
11	-	TRBJ2-1	-	TRBV11-1	TGTGCCAGCAGCTTAGATCAGGTTTGGTTCTTC	CASSLDQVWFF
14	-	TRBJ2-3	-	TRBV2	TGTGCCAGCAGTGATGACTTAGCGGCAGATACGCAGTATTTT	CASSDDLAADTQYF
14	-	TRBJ2-7	-	TRBV3-1/TRBV3-2	TGTGCCAGCAGGGCGGGCACCCATTCCTACGAGCAGTACTTC	CASRAGTHSYEQYF
15	-	TRBJ1-1	-	TRBV4-1	TGCGCCAGCAGCCAAGGCCGGGACACATATTGGGAAGCTTTCTTT	CASSQGRDTYWEAFF
19	TRBD1	TRBJ2-7	-	TRBV9	TGTGCCAGCAGCGTAGGTTCACGGATCGGACGGGACAGCGGATACGAGCAGTACTTC	CASSVGSRIGRDSGYEQYF
14	-	TRBJ1-5	-	TRBV19	TGTGCCAGTAGTACTGGGACACCAAATCAGCCCCAGCATTTT	CASSTGTPNQPQHF
17	TRBD2	TRBJ2-3	-	TRBV13	TGTGCCAGCAGCTTATTCCCGGGACTAGCTCGCCCAGATACGCAGTATTTT	CASSLFPGLARPDTQYF
17	TRBD1	TRBJ1-2	-	TRBV13	TGTGCCAGCAGCTTCGGCGCCAAGGGGACAGACAGCTATGGCTACACCTTC	CASSFGAKGTDSYGYTF
14	-	TRBJ1-1	-	TRBV4-1	TGCGCCAGCCGGCCATCCCAGGGTTACACTGAAGCTTTCTTT	CASRPSQGYTEAFF
15	TRBD1	TRBJ1-2	few	TRBV5-1	TGCGCCAGCAGCTTGGCCCCTAGGACAGGAGATGGCTACACCTTC	CASSLAPRTGDGYTF
14	-	TRBJ2-3	-	TRBV2	TGTGCCAGCAGTCCCGACCTGGGCCCAGATACGCAGTATTTT	CASSPDLGPDTQYF
14	TRBD1	TRBJ1-1	-	TRBV6-5	TGTGCCAGCAGTTCCGGGACAGGGACGAATGAAGCTTTCTTT	CASSSGTGTNEAFF
12	-	TRBJ1-1	-	TRBV10-1	TGCGCCAGCAGAGATCGGGGGACTGAAGCTTTCTTT	CASRDRGTEAFF
16	TRBD2	TRBJ2-7	-	TRBV7-9	TGTGCCAGCAGCTTAGCTAGCGGGGGTGATTCCTACGAGCAGTACTTC	CASSLASGGDSYEQYF
16	-	TRBJ1-2	few	TRBV4-1	TGCGCCAGCAGCCAAGTTGTGGAGGGGACTAACTATGGCTACACCTTC	CASSQVVEGTNYGYTF